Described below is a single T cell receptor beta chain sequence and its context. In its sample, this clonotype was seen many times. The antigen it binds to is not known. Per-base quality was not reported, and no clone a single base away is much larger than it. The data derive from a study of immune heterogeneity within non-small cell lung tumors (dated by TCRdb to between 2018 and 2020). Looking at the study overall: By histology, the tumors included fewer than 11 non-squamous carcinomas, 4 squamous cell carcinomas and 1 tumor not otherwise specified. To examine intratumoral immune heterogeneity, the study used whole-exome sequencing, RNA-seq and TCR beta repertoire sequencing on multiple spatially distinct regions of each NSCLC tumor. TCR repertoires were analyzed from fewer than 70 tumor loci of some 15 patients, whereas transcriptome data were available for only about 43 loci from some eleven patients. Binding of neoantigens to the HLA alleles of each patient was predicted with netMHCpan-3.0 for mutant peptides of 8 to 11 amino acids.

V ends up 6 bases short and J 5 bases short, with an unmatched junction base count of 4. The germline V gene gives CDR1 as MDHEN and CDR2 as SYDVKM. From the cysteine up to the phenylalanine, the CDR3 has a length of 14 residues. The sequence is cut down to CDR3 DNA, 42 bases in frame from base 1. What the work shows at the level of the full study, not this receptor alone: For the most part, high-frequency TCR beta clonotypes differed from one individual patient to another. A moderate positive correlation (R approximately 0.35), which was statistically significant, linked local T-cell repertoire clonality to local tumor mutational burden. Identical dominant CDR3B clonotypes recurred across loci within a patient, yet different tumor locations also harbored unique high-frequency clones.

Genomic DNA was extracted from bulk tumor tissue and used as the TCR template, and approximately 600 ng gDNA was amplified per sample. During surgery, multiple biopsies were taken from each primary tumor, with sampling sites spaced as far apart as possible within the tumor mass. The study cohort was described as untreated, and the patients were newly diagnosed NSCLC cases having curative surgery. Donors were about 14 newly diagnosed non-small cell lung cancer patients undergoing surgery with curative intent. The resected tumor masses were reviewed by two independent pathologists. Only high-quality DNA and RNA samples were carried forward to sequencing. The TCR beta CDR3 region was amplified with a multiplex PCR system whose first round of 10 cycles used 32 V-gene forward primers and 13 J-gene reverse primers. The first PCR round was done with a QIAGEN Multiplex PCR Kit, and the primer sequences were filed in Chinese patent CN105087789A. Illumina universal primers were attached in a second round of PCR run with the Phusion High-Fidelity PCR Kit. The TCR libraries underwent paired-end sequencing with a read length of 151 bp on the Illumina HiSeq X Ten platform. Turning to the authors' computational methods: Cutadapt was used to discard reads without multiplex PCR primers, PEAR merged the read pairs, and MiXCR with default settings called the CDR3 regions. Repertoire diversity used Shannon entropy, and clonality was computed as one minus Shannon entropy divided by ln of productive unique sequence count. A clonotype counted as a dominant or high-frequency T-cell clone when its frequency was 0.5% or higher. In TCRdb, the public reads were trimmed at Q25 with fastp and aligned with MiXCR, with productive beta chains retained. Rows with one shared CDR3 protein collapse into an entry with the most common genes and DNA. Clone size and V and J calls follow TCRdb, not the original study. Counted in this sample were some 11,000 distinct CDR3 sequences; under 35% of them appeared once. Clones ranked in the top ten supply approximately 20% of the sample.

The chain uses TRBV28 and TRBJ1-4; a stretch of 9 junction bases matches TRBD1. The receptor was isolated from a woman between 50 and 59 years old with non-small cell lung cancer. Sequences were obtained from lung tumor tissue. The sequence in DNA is TGTGCCAGCAGCACAGGGGGCTCAAATGAAAAACTGTTTTTT. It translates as CASSTGGSNEKLFF.